A selection of T cell receptor beta chains follows, all from one sample in a study of blood T cell repertoires in COVID-19. Repertoires were generated with immunoSEQ multiplex PCR, while TCRdb's copy carries only in-frame clones and drops some. The sample lists about 260,000 clones, around 86% occurring once. Sequenced input: peripheral blood. The receptors come from a human donor in a cohort sampled during active COVID-19. Each CDR3 is given with its conserved first and last residue. A D gene is named only where the DNA matches it firmly. A row's size may be missing; if present it is once, few, many or a size class.

>TRBD1|.|15|TRBJ1-1|TRBV18
TGTGCCAGCTCACCACCACAGGGGACCCACACTGAAGCTTTCTTT
CASSPPQGTHTEAFF
>TRBD1|.|13|TRBJ1-1|TRBV28
TGTGCCAGCAATCAGGGGGTGAACACTGAAGCTTTCTTT
CASNQGVNTEAFF
>TRBD2|.|14|TRBJ2-3|TRBV7-2
TGTGCCAGCAGCCTCACTAGCGGGACTGATACGCAGTATTTT
CASSLTSGTDTQYF
>TRBD1|many|17|TRBJ1-6|TRBV28
TGTGCCAGCAGCCCATCCGGGACAGGGTTGAATAATTCACCCCTCCACTTT
CASSPSGTGLNNSPLHF
>.|.|12|TRBJ2-7|TRBV5-6
TGTGCCTCGGGGCAGGGAGGCCACGAGCAGTACTTC
CASGQGGHEQYF
>.|.|18|TRBJ2-6|TRBV30
TGTGCCTGGAGTGTACGGAGGAAGGGGGTACCTGGGGCCAACGTCCTGACTTTC
CAWSVRRKGVPGANVLTF
>.|once|14|TRBJ2-1|TRBV18
TGTGCCAGCTCACCGCAGACAGGTCAACATGAGCAGTTCTTC
CASSPQTGQHEQFF
>TRBD2|.|18|TRBJ2-1|TRBV6-2/TRBV6-3
TGTGCCAGCAGTTACCCCGGGTGGGGTAGCGGGAGTCGGAATGAGCAGTTCTTC
CASSYPGWGSGSRNEQFF
>.|.|14|TRBJ1-2|TRBV27
TGTGCCAGCAGCGCACAGGGTGCGAACTATGGCTACACCTTC
CASSAQGANYGYTF
>.|.|14|TRBJ2-2|TRBV9
TGTGCCAGCAGCGCACACCTCATCACCGGGGAGCTGTTTTTT
CASSAHLITGELFF